Sequencing of this TCR beta chain was carried out in a study of shared clonotypes between healthy human individuals. This clone was seen just once. Method: immunoSEQ multiplex PCR; TCRdb's copy keeps in-frame clones and lacks some. The sample has more than 2 million clones, 90% to 95% seen once. The trim removed 5 bases at V and 4 bases at J, leaving 6 bases unmatched. CDR1 is SEHNR and CDR2 is FQNEAQ in the germline V gene (reference sequence). The CDR3 runs 14 residues. This sequence originates from a man younger than 30 in good health. Sequenced: naive CD4+ T cells sorted from blood. Indicated subset: CD45RA+ positively selected. This chain joins TRBV7-9 and TRBJ1-2; 8 bases align to TRBD1. CDR3 sequence: CASSHGQGPYGYTF. DNA of the CDR3: TGTGCCAGCAGCCACGGACAGGGTCCCTATGGCTACACCTTC.